This passage covers 7 T cell receptor beta chains from one sample sequenced in a study of blood T cell repertoires in COVID-19 (TCRdb year 2020). The library was prepared using the immunoSEQ multiplex PCR assay. As stored in TCRdb, this immuneACCESS dataset retains in-frame rearrangements with V and J assigned. A fraction of the clones does not appear; measured against another copy, unresolved V genes explain less than half of the discrepancy, and the remainder lacks a known reason. The sample contains roughly 110,000 clones, 85% of them found a single time. Jointly, the top ten make up less than 15% of the sample. The source material was peripheral blood. These receptors were collected from a human donor in a cohort sampled during active COVID-19.

The V gene is TRBV15, the J gene TRBJ2-1; D possibly corresponds to TRBD2 (7 bases). V was pared by 3 bases and J by 7 bases, with 16 bases between. This CDR3 spans 15 amino acids. The germline CDR1 and CDR2 sequences are LNHNV and YYDKDF (reference sequence). CDR3 nucleotides: TGTGCCACCAGCAGCGGGGGCCCAGCGGGGAATGAGCAGTTCTTC. Its translation is CATSSGGPAGNEQFF.

V usage is TRBV5-8 and J usage is TRBJ2-1; tentatively, D is TRBD2 (6 bases). CDR1 is SGHTS and CDR2 is YDEGEE in the germline V gene. V was pared by 2 bases and J by 5 bases, with 17 bases between. This CDR3 comprises 16 residues. The CDR3 protein is CASSFFALRGNNEQFF. Here the CDR3 DNA reads TGTGCCAGCAGCTTCTTTGCTCTGCGGGGAAACAATGAGCAGTTCTTC.

The chain links TRBV19 to TRBJ1-2; TRBD1 agrees at 9 bases. The J segment lost 7 bases and the V segment lost 10 bases, leaving 13 bases of the junction unmatched. This CDR3 region has 14 residues. Germline lookup yields CDR1 LNHDA and CDR2 SQIVND (reference sequence). The CDR3 DNA reads TGTGCCATTAAACAGGGGGCTGGTCTGGGTGGCTACACCTTC. Translation: CAIKQGAGLGGYTF. Using reference TRBV19 and TRBJ1-2 for the parts outside the CDR3, the full variable domain is DGGITQSPKYLFRKEGQNVTLSCEQNLNHDAMYWYRQDPGQGLRLIYYSQIVNDFQKGDIAEGYSVSREKKESFPLTVTSAQKNPTAFYLCAIKQGAGLGGYTFGSGTRLTVV.

The chain links TRBV7-9 to TRBJ2-2; D is perhaps TRBD2 (5 bases). This CDR3 comprises 14 residues. Germline V gene sequence: CDR1 SEHNR, CDR2 FQNEAQ (reference sequence). The germline V and J ends were trimmed by 8 bases and 3 bases, with 13 bases remaining between them. Written as DNA, the CDR3 is TGTGCCAGCCTACGACCCGGGGACACCGGGGAGCTGTTTTTT. This encodes CASLRPGDTGELFF.

The J gene is TRBJ1-1, the V gene TRBV12-5; D is perhaps TRBD1 (5 bases). The CDR3 length is 13 residues. Germline CDR1 reads LGHNT; CDR2 reads FRNRAP. The V end lost 4 bases, the J end lost 5 bases, and 11 bases lay between the germline ends. The CDR3 reads CASGWGGNTEAFF. CDR3 in DNA: TGTGCTAGTGGTTGGGGGGGGAATACTGAAGCTTTCTTT.

This clone has more than one count but fewer than ten. The V call is TRBV2, the J call TRBJ1-2; maybe TRBD1 (6 bases). Germline V gene lookup returns CDR1 SNHLY and CDR2 FYNNEI. The V end was cut by 7 bases, the J end by 7 bases, with 19 bases between. The CDR3 sequence is 14 residues long. The CDR3 coding sequence is TGTGCCAGCATTTTAGACCAGGGGAAGGGTGGCTACACCTTC. This translates into CASILDQGKGGYTF.

A single count supports this clone. V and J are TRBV29-1 and TRBJ1-1, with 10 bases aligning to TRBD1. The CDR3 loop spans 12 amino acids. V trimming: 7 bases; J trimming: 3 bases; junction bases outside the gene matches: 2. Germline lookup yields CDR1 SQVTM and CDR2 ANQGSEA. The CDR3 sequence: CSGTGGYTEAFF. The CDR3 nucleotides read TGCAGCGGGACAGGGGGGTACACTGAAGCTTTCTTT.